This is a list of T cell receptor beta chains from one sample in a study of cytomegalovirus exposure and HLA in healthy donors. The table came from immunoSEQ multiplex PCR; TCRdb's copy has only in-frame clones and leaves some out. The sample shows 150,000 to 200,000 clones, roughly a tenth of them seen only once. Sequences were obtained from PBMCs. The source of these receptors is a woman between 25 and 40 years old in good health and CMV-seropositive. CDR3s include the opening cysteine and the closing phenylalanine or tryptophan. D genes are given only for firm matches. Clone size is not always given. Where it is, it says once, few, many or a class for expanded clones.

d_gene | j_gene | v_gene | abundance | CDR3nt | CDR3aa
- | TRBJ2-6 | TRBV5-1 | few | TGCGCCAGCAGCCCGGGGGGCCCAGGGGGCGACGTCCTGACTTTC | CASSPGGPGGDVLTF
TRBD1 | TRBJ1-5 | TRBV5-6 | few | TGTGCCAGCAGCTTGGCCCCGTCCAGAGGGGGCGCATGGCAGCCCCAGCATTTT | CASSLAPSRGGAWQPQHF
- | TRBJ1-1 | TRBV10-3 | - | TGTGCCATCAGTCCCAGGGGTAGGAACACTGAAGCTTTCTTT | CAISPRGRNTEAFF
TRBD1 | TRBJ2-7 | TRBV19 | - | TGTGCCAGTAGTAGGAGACAGGGCTCCTACGAGCAGTACTTC | CASSRRQGSYEQYF
- | TRBJ1-3 | TRBV29-1 | - | TGCAGCGTTGAAGTGGCCAGCTCTGGAAACACCATATATTTT | CSVEVASSGNTIYF
- | TRBJ2-5 | TRBV4-2 | - | TGTGCCAGCAGCCAAAGAGACAGAAGCCAAGAGACCCAGTACTTC | CASSQRDRSQETQYF
TRBD2 | TRBJ2-2 | TRBV11-3 | few | TGTGCCAGCAGCAAGGCGGGACTAGCGGGGGGGACCGGGGAGCTGTTTTTT | CASSKAGLAGGTGELFF
TRBD1 | TRBJ2-1 | TRBV10-2 | - | TGCGCCAGCAGTGCTAAGGACAGGGCCCCCAATGAGCAGTTCTTC | CASSAKDRAPNEQFF
- | TRBJ2-7 | TRBV15 | - | TGTGCCACGGATAACGGGACACCCTACGAGCAGTACTTC | CATDNGTPYEQYF
TRBD1 | TRBJ2-7 | TRBV28 | - | TGTGCCAGCAGTCCACCGACAGGGCGGGCTTCCTACGAGCAGTACTTC | CASSPPTGRASYEQYF
- | TRBJ1-6 | TRBV5-1 | few | TGCGCCAGCAGCTTTTTTGAACAGGGAAGTTCACCCCTCCACTTT | CASSFFEQGSSPLHF
- | TRBJ2-7 | TRBV30 | - | TGTGCCTGGAGTGTACAATCTCGTGGCTACGAGCAGTACTTC | CAWSVQSRGYEQYF
TRBD2 | TRBJ2-3 | TRBV11-2 | many | TGTGCCAGCAGCGCCCGGGGGGGGAGGGCTACAGATACGCAGTATTTT | CASSARGGRATDTQYF